A single sample gave rise to the 3 T cell receptor beta chains below, sequenced in a study of spatial heterogeneity in lung cancer. Study-level findings and limits: Counts of expanded intratumoral alpha and beta TCRs tracked tumor mutation counts.

Their specific antigens are unknown. Time point described: sample taken at primary tumor resection. TCRdb reprocessed the 5' RACE reads with MiXCR, giving one entry per CDR3 protein. The sample consists of roughly 10,000 distinct CDR3 sequences, roughly 7.4% of them appearing once. The starting material was lung tumor tissue, obtained at surgery. These receptor sequences come from a female donor with early-stage non-small cell lung cancer.

This clonotype qualifies as medium-sized. This beta chain represents an off-target read in a library built for alpha chains; its size is of limited meaning. This chain uses TRBV6-5 with TRBJ2-3, with D uncertain. This CDR3 is 15 amino acids long. Germline loops: CDR1 MNHEY, CDR2 SVGAGI. The V gene lost 2 bases and the J gene lost 0 bases, with 9 bases spanning the gap. This CDR3 is CASSYQSSSTDTQYF. In DNA form, the CDR3 reads TGTGCCAGCAGTTACCAGAGCTCTAGCACAGATACGCAGTATTTT.

In this sample, this clonotype turned up once. Within a library made for alpha chains, this beta chain is off target, and its count is uninformative. This chain links TRBV5-4 with TRBJ2-3; D is unclear. CDR1 is SGHNT and CDR2 is YYREEE in the germline V gene (reference sequence). This CDR3 spans 14 amino acids. Trimming removed 4 bases from V and 2 bases from J, with 11 bases in between. This chain's CDR3 is CASSRRRYTDTQYF. The CDR3 bases are TGTGCCAGCAGCAGACGGAGATACACAGATACGCAGTATTTT.

This clonotype occurred many times. For a library built for alpha chains, this beta chain is a stray read; little rests on its size. The chain uses TRBV10-3 and TRBJ2-7; D possibly matches TRBD1 or TRBD2 (6 bases each). Germline CDR1 ENHRY, CDR2 SYGVKD. This CDR3 is built from 14 residues. Trimming took off 3 bases at V and 9 bases at J, with 18 bases between the two ends. CDR3 residues: CAISDKGGLDGQYF. The CDR3 nucleotides read TGTGCCATCAGTGATAAGGGGGGATTAGACGGGCAGTACTTC.